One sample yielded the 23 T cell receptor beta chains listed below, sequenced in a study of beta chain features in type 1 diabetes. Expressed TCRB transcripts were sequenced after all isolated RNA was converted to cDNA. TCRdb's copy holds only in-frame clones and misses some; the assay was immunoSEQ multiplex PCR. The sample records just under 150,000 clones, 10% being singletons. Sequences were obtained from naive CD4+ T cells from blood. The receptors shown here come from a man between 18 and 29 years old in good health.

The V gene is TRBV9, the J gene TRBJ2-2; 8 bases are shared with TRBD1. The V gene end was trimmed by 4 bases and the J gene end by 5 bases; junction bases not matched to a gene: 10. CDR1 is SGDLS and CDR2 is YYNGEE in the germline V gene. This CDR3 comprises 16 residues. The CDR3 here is CASSPGQGARTGELFF. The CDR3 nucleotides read TGTGCCAGCAGCCCCGGACAGGGTGCGCGTACCGGGGAGCTGTTTTTT.

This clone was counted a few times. The CDR3 here is CASSWTSGSTEAFF. CDR3 bases: TGTGCCAGCAGCTGGACGTCGGGGAGCACTGAAGCTTTCTTT. The chain recombines TRBV7-2 with TRBJ1-1, with unresolved D. The CDR3 length is 14 residues. The V end was cut by 4 bases, the J end by 4 bases, with 13 bases between. CDR1 is SGHTA, CDR2 FQGNSA, per germline.

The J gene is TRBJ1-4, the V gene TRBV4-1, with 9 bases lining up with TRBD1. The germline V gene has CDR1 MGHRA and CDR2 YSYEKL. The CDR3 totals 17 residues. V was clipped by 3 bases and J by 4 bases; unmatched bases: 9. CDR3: CASSQDYRGLGNEKLFF. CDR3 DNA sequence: TGCGCCAGCAGCCAGGATTACAGGGGGCTGGGTAATGAAAAACTGTTTTTT.

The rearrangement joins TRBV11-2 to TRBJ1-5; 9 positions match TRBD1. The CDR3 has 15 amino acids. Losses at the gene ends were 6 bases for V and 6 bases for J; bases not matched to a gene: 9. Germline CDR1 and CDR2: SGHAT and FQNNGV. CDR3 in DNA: TGTGCCAGCAGGGACACAGGGGGCGCGGGTCAGCCCCAGCATTTT. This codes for CASRDTGGAGQPQHF. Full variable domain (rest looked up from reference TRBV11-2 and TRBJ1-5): EAGVAQSPRYKIIEKRQSVAFWCNPISGHATLYWYQQILGQGPKLLIQFQNNGVVDDSQLPKDRFSAERLKGVDSTLKIQPAKLEDSAVYLCASRDTGGAGQPQHFGDGTRLSIL.

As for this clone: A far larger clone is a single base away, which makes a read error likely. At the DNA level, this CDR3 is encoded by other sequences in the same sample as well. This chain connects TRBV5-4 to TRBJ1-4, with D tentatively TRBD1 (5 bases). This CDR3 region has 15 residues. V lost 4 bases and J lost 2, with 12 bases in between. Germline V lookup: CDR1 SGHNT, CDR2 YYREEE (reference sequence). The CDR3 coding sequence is TGTGCCAGCAGCCTCCTTGGGGGGACTAATGAAAAACTGTTTTTT. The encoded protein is CASSLLGGTNEKLFF.

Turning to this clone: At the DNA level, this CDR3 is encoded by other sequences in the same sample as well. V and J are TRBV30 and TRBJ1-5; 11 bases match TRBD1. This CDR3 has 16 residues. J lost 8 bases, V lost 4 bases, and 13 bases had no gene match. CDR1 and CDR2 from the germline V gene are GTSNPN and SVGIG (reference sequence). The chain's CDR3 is CAWIGQGANVAEPQHF. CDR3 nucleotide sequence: TGTGCCTGGATTGGACAGGGGGCAAACGTGGCGGAGCCCCAGCATTTT.

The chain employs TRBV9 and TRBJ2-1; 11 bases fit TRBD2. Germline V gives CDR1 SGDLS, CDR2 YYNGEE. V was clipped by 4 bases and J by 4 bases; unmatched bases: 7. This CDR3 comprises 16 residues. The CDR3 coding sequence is TGTGCCAGCAGCTTTAGCGGGGGGGCTTGGTACAATGAGCAGTTCTTC. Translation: CASSFSGGAWYNEQFF.

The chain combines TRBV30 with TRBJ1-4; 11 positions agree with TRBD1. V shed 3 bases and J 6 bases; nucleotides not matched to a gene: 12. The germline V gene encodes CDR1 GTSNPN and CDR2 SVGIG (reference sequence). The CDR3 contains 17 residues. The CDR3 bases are TGTGCCTGGAGCCACTCGGGACAGGGGGTTGGGTATGAAAAACTGTTTTTT. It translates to CAWSHSGQGVGYEKLFF.

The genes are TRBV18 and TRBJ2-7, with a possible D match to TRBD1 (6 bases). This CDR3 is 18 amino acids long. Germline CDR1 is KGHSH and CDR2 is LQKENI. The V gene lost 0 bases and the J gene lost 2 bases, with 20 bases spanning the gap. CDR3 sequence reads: CASSPPITHRERAYEQYF. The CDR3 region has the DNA TGTGCCAGCTCACCACCTATAACCCACAGGGAAAGAGCCTACGAGCAGTACTTC.

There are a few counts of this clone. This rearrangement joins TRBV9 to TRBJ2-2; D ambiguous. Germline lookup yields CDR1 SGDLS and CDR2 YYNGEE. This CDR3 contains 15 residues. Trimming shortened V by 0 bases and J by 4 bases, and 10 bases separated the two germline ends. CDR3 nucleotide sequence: TGTGCCAGCAGCGTAGGCGGCTTACTCACCGGGGAGCTGTTTTTT. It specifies CASSVGGLLTGELFF.

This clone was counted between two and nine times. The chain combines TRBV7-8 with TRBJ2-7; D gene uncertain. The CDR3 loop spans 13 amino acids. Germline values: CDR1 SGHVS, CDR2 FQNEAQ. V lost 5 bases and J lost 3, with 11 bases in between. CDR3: CASSPTVNYEQYF. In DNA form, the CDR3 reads TGTGCCAGCAGCCCCACAGTAAACTACGAGCAGTACTTC.

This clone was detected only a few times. DNA for the CDR3: TGTGCCAGCAGGCCAAGCGTCCGGGACAGACGAAGCAATGAGCAGTTCTTC. It codes for CASRPSVRDRRSNEQFF. The chain combines TRBV7-8 with TRBJ2-1, with TRBD1 matching 7 bases. The CDR3 runs 17 residues. The J segment lost 6 bases and the V segment lost 6 bases, leaving 17 bases of the junction unmatched. Germline CDR1 reads SGHVS; CDR2 reads FQNEAQ.

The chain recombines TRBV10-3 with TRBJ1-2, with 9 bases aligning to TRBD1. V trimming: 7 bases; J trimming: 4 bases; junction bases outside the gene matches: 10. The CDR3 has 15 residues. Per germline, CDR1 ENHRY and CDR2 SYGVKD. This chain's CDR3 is CAITEGTGSGYGYTF. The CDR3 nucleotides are TGTGCCATCACCGAGGGGACAGGGTCTGGCTATGGCTACACCTTC.

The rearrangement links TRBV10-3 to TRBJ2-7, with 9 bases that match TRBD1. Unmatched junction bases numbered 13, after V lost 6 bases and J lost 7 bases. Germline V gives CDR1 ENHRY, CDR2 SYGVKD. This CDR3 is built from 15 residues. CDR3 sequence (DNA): TGTGCCATCAGCGAATATATGGACAGGGGAGGGGAGCAGTACTTC. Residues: CAISEYMDRGGEQYF.

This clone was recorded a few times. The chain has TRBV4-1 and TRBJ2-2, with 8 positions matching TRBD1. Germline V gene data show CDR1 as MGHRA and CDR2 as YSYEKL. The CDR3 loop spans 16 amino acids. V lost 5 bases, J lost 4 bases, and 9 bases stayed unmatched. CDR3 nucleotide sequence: TGCGCCAGCAGCAAAGGGCAGGGGGCCCCCACCGGGGAGCTGTTTTTT. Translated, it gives CASSKGQGAPTGELFF.

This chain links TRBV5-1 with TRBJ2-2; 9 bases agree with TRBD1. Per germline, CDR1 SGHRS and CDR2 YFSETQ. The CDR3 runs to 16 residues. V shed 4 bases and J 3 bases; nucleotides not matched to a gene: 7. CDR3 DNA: TGCGCCAGCAGCGTGGGGGACAGGGAGGACACCGGGGAGCTGTTTTTT. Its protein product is CASSVGDREDTGELFF. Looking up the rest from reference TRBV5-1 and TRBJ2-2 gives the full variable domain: KAGVTQTPRYLIKTRGQQVTLSCSPISGHRSVSWYQQTPGQGLQFLFEYFSETQRNKGNFPGRFSGRQFSNSRSEMNVSTLELGDSALYLCASSVGDREDTGELFFGEGSRLTVL.

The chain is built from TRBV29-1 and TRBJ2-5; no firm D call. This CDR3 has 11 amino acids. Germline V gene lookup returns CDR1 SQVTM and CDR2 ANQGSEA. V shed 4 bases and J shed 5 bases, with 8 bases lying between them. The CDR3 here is CSVVFSETQYF. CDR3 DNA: TGCAGCGTTGTCTTTTCGGAGACCCAGTACTTC.

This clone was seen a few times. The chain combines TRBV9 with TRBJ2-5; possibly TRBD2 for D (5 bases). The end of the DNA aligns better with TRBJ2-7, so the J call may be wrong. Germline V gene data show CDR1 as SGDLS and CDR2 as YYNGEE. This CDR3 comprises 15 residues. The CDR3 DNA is TGTGCCAGCAGCGCCGGCGGACTGGAAACCTACGAGCAGTACTTC. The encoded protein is CASSAGGLETYEQYF.

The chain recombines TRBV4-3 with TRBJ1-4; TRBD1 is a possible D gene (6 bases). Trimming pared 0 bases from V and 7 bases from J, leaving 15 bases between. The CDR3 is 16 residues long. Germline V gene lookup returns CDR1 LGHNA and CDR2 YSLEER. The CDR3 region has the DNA TGCGCCAGCAGCCAAGAAGGGAGCAGGGGACGTGAAAAACTGTTTTTT. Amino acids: CASSQEGSRGREKLFF.

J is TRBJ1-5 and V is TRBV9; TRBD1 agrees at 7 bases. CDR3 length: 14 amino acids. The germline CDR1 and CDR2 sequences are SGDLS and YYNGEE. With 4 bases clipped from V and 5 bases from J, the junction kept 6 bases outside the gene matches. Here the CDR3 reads CASSPQGDYQPQHF. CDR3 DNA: TGTGCCAGCAGCCCGCAGGGGGATTATCAGCCCCAGCATTTT.

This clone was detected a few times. The CDR3 spells CASGERGLPDTQYF. In DNA, the CDR3 is TGCGCCAGCGGCGAGCGGGGCCTACCAGATACGCAGTATTTT. This sequence joins TRBV4-1 and TRBJ2-3, with 7 bases lining up with TRBD2. The CDR3 is 14 amino acids. Unmatched junction bases numbered 9, after V lost 8 bases and J lost 4 bases. Germline-derived CDR1 and CDR2 are MGHRA and YSYEKL.

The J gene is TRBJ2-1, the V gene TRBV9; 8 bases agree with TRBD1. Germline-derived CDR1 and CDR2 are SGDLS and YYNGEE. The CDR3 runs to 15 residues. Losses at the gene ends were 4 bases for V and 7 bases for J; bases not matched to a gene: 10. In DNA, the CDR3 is TGTGCCAGCAGCTCCCGGGACAGGACGGGTAATGAGCAGTTCTTC. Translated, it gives CASSSRDRTGNEQFF.

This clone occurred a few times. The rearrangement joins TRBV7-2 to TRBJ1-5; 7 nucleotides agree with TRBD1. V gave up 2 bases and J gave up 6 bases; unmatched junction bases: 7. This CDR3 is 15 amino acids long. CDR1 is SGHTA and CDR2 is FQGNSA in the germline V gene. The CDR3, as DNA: TGTGCCAGCAGCTTATCCGGACAGGTTAGTCAGCCCCAGCATTTT. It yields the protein CASSLSGQVSQPQHF.